This T cell receptor beta chain was obtained from a study of cytomegalovirus exposure and HLA in healthy donors. Across the whole study: The 90 to 150 validation repertoires used a platform that matched the one used for the approximately 620 first-cohort repertoires, as a later analysis reported.

General study points: Cytomegalovirus-associated status was assigned to roughly 160 TCR beta chains. Among the CMV-associated chains, three were confirmed in vitro as specific for CMV antigens. Most TCR sequences were seen very rarely across donors, but some public TCRs occurred in many.

Sequencing was performed with immunoSEQ multiplex PCR; in TCRdb, only in-frame clones are kept and a portion is missing. The repertoire consists of about 160,000 clones, with about 90% occurring once and the leading ten covering 4.2%. CDR1 is MNHNS and CDR2 is SASEGT in the germline V gene. V shed 8 bases and J shed 8 bases, with 19 bases lying between them. CDR3 length: 14 amino acids. On this clone itself: Its antigen is not known.

The specimen sequenced was PBMCs. The V call is TRBV6-1, the J call TRBJ2-1; TRBD2 might be the D (7 bases). The receptor comes from a man younger than 35 in good health and CMV-seropositive. The chain's CDR3 is CASSGGGRADEQFF. Here the CDR3 DNA reads TGTGCCAGCTCTGGGGGCGGGAGAGCAGATGAGCAGTTCTTC.